This T cell receptor (beta chain) was captured by sequencing in a study of T-cell reconstitution after alpha-beta-depleted transplantation in children. The study's findings and limits: About two months after transplant, alpha-beta T cells reportedly came from several hundred expanded graft clones. Surviving recipient T cells and thymic progenitors underlay high day-60 TCRbeta diversity in some patients. Fresh T-cell production supplied most of the T-cell counts and diversity seen one year after transplant.

Germline V gene sequence: CDR1 ENHRY, CDR2 SYGVKD. The CDR3 extends over 14 amino acids. V was trimmed by 3 bases and J by 10 bases, leaving 16 bases between them. This clonotype was seen many times. Its cognate antigen is unknown. Unique molecular identifiers were incorporated during preparation of the TCRbeta library. MiXCR, applied by TCRdb to the PCR reads, yields one record per CDR3 protein. Of 900,000 or so distinct CDR3 sequences listed, around 17% are singletons. The J gene is TRBJ2-1, the V gene TRBV10-3; maybe TRBD1 (6 bases). The sample here was PBMCs, mostly from graft donor cells, taken 360 days after TCRalphabeta/CD19-depleted stem cell transplant. The origin of this receptor is a male patient younger than 18 who had a stem cell transplant for acute lymphoblastic leukemia, so the T cells may come from the graft donor. The CDR3 loop reads CAISDGSTGREQFF. The CDR3 DNA reads TGTGCCATCAGTGATGGTAGTACAGGGCGAGAGCAGTTCTTC.